The rows below give T cell receptor beta chains drawn from one sample of a study of T cells in localized non-small cell lung cancer. Using immunoSEQ multiplex PCR, the repertoire was profiled, and TCRdb retains in-frame clones only, with some absent. The table shows roughly 1,800 clones, with 42% occurring only once. The sequencing used lung tumor tissue, collected before any cancer treatment. The receptors derive from a male donor at least 60 years old with stage II lung adenocarcinoma. Each CDR3 is given with its conserved first and last residue. The D gene is left open where the match is weak. Clone size is shown for a subset of rows, as once, few, many or a class of expanded clone.

abundance: .
d_gene: .
v_gene: TRBV28
j_gene: TRBJ1-1
CDR3nt: TGTGCCAGCAGGCCTTCGGGGCGAGGTGAAGCTTTCTTT
CDR3aa: CASRPSGRGEAFF

abundance: .
d_gene: .
v_gene: TRBV6-8
j_gene: TRBJ2-1
CDR3nt: TGTGCCAGCAGTAAGGGCTACTACAATGAGCAGTTCTTC
CDR3aa: CASSKGYYNEQFF

abundance: .
d_gene: TRBD1
v_gene: TRBV12-5
j_gene: TRBJ2-3
CDR3nt: TGTGCTAGTGGTGACGGACAGGGGACGGGAGATACGCAGTATTTT
CDR3aa: CASGDGQGTGDTQYF

abundance: .
d_gene: .
v_gene: TRBV7-5
j_gene: TRBJ2-1
CDR3nt: TGTGCCAGCAGCCCCCCAGCTAGCGGGAGGTACAATGAGCAGTTCTTC
CDR3aa: CASSPPASGRYNEQFF

abundance: .
d_gene: .
v_gene: TRBV6-8
j_gene: TRBJ2-7
CDR3nt: TGTGCCATCCATGATGGGGCTGGCGGCGAGCAGTACTTC
CDR3aa: CAIHDGAGGEQYF

abundance: .
d_gene: .
v_gene: TRBV28
j_gene: TRBJ2-7
CDR3nt: TGTGCCAGCAGGAGACAGGGAGGACGGGACGTCTACGAGCAGTACTTC
CDR3aa: CASRRQGGRDVYEQYF

abundance: few
d_gene: TRBD2
v_gene: TRBV7-2
j_gene: TRBJ2-3
CDR3nt: TGTGCCAGCAGCTTATTTGTGGCTAGCGGGACAGACACGCAGTATTTT
CDR3aa: CASSLFVASGTDTQYF

abundance: few
d_gene: .
v_gene: TRBV6-9
j_gene: TRBJ1-2
CDR3nt: TGTGCCAGCAGTTATAGGGTCTCTGAACTCACCTTC
CDR3aa: CASSYRVSELTF

abundance: .
d_gene: .
v_gene: TRBV11-3
j_gene: TRBJ1-1
CDR3nt: TGTGCCAGCAACCGCTACCTACAGGGAGGACTGAACACTGAAGCTTTCTTT
CDR3aa: CASNRYLQGGLNTEAFF

abundance: .
d_gene: .
v_gene: TRBV15
j_gene: TRBJ1-1
CDR3nt: TGTGCCACCAGCCCCGCGGGGGGGAGGGTGAACACTGAAGCTTTCTTT
CDR3aa: CATSPAGGRVNTEAFF

abundance: .
d_gene: TRBD2
v_gene: TRBV15
j_gene: TRBJ2-7
CDR3nt: TGTGCCACCAGCATGGGACTAGCGGGGTCCTACGAGCAGTACTTC
CDR3aa: CATSMGLAGSYEQYF

abundance: .
d_gene: .
v_gene: TRBV19
j_gene: TRBJ2-1
CDR3nt: TGTGCCAGTAGTATAGTCGGGGGAAATGGTGAGCAGTTCTTC
CDR3aa: CASSIVGGNGEQFF

abundance: large
d_gene: .
v_gene: TRBV19
j_gene: TRBJ2-1
CDR3nt: TGTGCCAGTAGTATAGTGGTTCGGGTTGAGCAGTTCTTC
CDR3aa: CASSIVVRVEQFF

abundance: .
d_gene: .
v_gene: TRBV19
j_gene: TRBJ1-4
CDR3nt: TGTGCCAGTAGTTATCAACTTGAAAAACTGTTTTTT
CDR3aa: CASSYQLEKLFF

abundance: .
d_gene: TRBD2
v_gene: TRBV28
j_gene: TRBJ2-7
CDR3nt: TGTGCCAGCAGTTCTTCCCTAGCGGGAGGTTTAGACGAGCAGTACTTC
CDR3aa: CASSSSLAGGLDEQYF

abundance: few
d_gene: TRBD1
v_gene: TRBV11-3
j_gene: TRBJ1-2
CDR3nt: TGTGCCAGCAGCCCCCGCAGGGGGCGCGCGGATGGCTACACCTTC
CDR3aa: CASSPRRGRADGYTF

abundance: large
d_gene: .
v_gene: TRBV6-1
j_gene: TRBJ2-3
CDR3nt: TGTGCCAGCAGTGAAGGGGCGGGTGAGACAGATACGCAGTATTTT
CDR3aa: CASSEGAGETDTQYF

abundance: few
d_gene: .
v_gene: TRBV6-8
j_gene: TRBJ2-7
CDR3nt: TGTGCCAGCAGTCCCGAAACCCCTTCCTTTCTAGGCGAGCAGTACTTC
CDR3aa: CASSPETPSFLGEQYF

abundance: once
d_gene: TRBD1
v_gene: TRBV19
j_gene: TRBJ1-1
CDR3nt: TGTGCCAGTAGTCCGCAAGGGGGCGTCACTGAAGCTTTCTTT
CDR3aa: CASSPQGGVTEAFF

abundance: .
d_gene: .
v_gene: TRBV28
j_gene: TRBJ1-2
CDR3nt: TGTGCCAGCAGCTCTACAGGGACTAACTATGGCTACACCTTC
CDR3aa: CASSSTGTNYGYTF

abundance: medium-sized
d_gene: TRBD1
v_gene: TRBV11-3
j_gene: TRBJ1-1
CDR3nt: TGTGCCAGCAGCCCTCATAGGACAGGGGCGAACACTGAAGCTTTCTTT
CDR3aa: CASSPHRTGANTEAFF

abundance: .
d_gene: TRBD1
v_gene: TRBV28
j_gene: TRBJ1-3
CDR3nt: TGTGCCAGCAGCCCGCCACCGGGACAGTATGCCCTCTCTGGAAACACCATATATTTT
CDR3aa: CASSPPPGQYALSGNTIYF

abundance: .
d_gene: TRBD2
v_gene: TRBV18
j_gene: TRBJ2-1
CDR3nt: TGTGCCAGCTCACAAGGGACTAGCGGGACCTACAATGAGCAGTTCTTC
CDR3aa: CASSQGTSGTYNEQFF

abundance: .
d_gene: .
v_gene: TRBV11-3
j_gene: TRBJ2-1
CDR3nt: TGTGCCAGCAGCTTAGGGGGAGCCTACAATGAGCAGTTCTTC
CDR3aa: CASSLGGAYNEQFF

abundance: .
d_gene: TRBD1
v_gene: TRBV15
j_gene: TRBJ1-2
CDR3nt: TGTGCCACCAGCAGAGCCGGGACAGGGTTTAACTATGGCTACACCTTC
CDR3aa: CATSRAGTGFNYGYTF

abundance: .
d_gene: .
v_gene: TRBV28
j_gene: TRBJ2-3
CDR3nt: TGTGCCAGCAGTTTACAGGAGTTCACAGATACGCAGTATTTT
CDR3aa: CASSLQEFTDTQYF

abundance: once
d_gene: .
v_gene: TRBV30
j_gene: TRBJ2-1
CDR3nt: TGTGCCTGGAGCTGGGGGGACAATGAGCAGTTCTTC
CDR3aa: CAWSWGDNEQFF

abundance: .
d_gene: .
v_gene: TRBV18
j_gene: TRBJ2-3
CDR3nt: TGTGCCAGCTCACCTCAGGGTACGATCGCAGATACGCAGTATTTT
CDR3aa: CASSPQGTIADTQYF

abundance: .
d_gene: .
v_gene: TRBV30
j_gene: TRBJ1-5
CDR3nt: TGTGCCTGGAGTGTAAGCCCGGCTCAGCCCCAGCATTTT
CDR3aa: CAWSVSPAQPQHF

abundance: .
d_gene: TRBD2
v_gene: TRBV11-3
j_gene: TRBJ2-7
CDR3nt: TGTGCCAGCAGCCAAGTAGCGGGAGACACCTACGAGCAGTACTTC
CDR3aa: CASSQVAGDTYEQYF

abundance: .
d_gene: .
v_gene: TRBV18
j_gene: TRBJ1-1
CDR3nt: TGTGCCAGCTCACCGCTCGATCAGGGCACTGAAGCTTTCTTT
CDR3aa: CASSPLDQGTEAFF

abundance: .
d_gene: .
v_gene: TRBV19
j_gene: TRBJ2-7
CDR3nt: TGTGCCAGTAGTCCCTTGACCTTCGGGGGCGAGCAGTACTTC
CDR3aa: CASSPLTFGGEQYF

abundance: .
d_gene: .
v_gene: TRBV12-5
j_gene: TRBJ2-1
CDR3nt: TGTGCTAGTGGTGTTCGGAACGGTGGTAGCGGATACAATGAGCAGTTCTTC
CDR3aa: CASGVRNGGSGYNEQFF

abundance: few
d_gene: .
v_gene: TRBV6-4
j_gene: TRBJ2-1
CDR3nt: TGTGCCAGCAGTTCGGACGGCTCGGCCTACAATGAGCAGTTCTTC
CDR3aa: CASSSDGSAYNEQFF

abundance: few
d_gene: .
v_gene: TRBV15
j_gene: TRBJ2-3
CDR3nt: TGTGCCACCAGTGCAGGGACTAGCACAGATACGCAGTATTTT
CDR3aa: CATSAGTSTDTQYF

abundance: .
d_gene: .
v_gene: TRBV19
j_gene: TRBJ1-2
CDR3nt: TGTGCCAGTAGTCCGGGGACGGGGTATGGCTACACCTTC
CDR3aa: CASSPGTGYGYTF

abundance: medium-sized
d_gene: .
v_gene: TRBV11-3
j_gene: TRBJ2-7
CDR3nt: TGTGCCAGCAGCCAGCGGCGCCAATCCTACGAGCAGTACTTC
CDR3aa: CASSQRRQSYEQYF

abundance: .
d_gene: .
v_gene: TRBV29-1
j_gene: TRBJ1-5
CDR3nt: TGCAGCGTTGCCAGTGATAGCAATCAGCCCCAGCATTTT
CDR3aa: CSVASDSNQPQHF

abundance: medium-sized
d_gene: .
v_gene: TRBV11-3
j_gene: TRBJ2-3
CDR3nt: TGTGCCAGCAGCTTGGGGCAAGCGAGTTTTACGCAGTATTTT
CDR3aa: CASSLGQASFTQYF

abundance: .
d_gene: .
v_gene: TRBV19
j_gene: TRBJ2-7
CDR3nt: TGTGCCAGTAGTGGTTCCGGGTCCCCCTCTCAGCAGTACTTC
CDR3aa: CASSGSGSPSQQYF

abundance: once
d_gene: TRBD1
v_gene: TRBV29-1
j_gene: TRBJ1-2
CDR3nt: TGCAGCGTACAAGACAGGGCGAGATATGGCTACACCTTC
CDR3aa: CSVQDRARYGYTF

abundance: few
d_gene: .
v_gene: TRBV6-8
j_gene: TRBJ2-5
CDR3nt: TGTGCCAGCAAAGATTATACCGGTGAGGGGCAAGAGACCCAGTACTTC
CDR3aa: CASKDYTGEGQETQYF

abundance: few
d_gene: TRBD1
v_gene: TRBV15
j_gene: TRBJ1-1
CDR3nt: TGTGCCACCAGCACCCAGGGACAGTCTAGCACTGAAGCTTTCTTT
CDR3aa: CATSTQGQSSTEAFF

abundance: .
d_gene: .
v_gene: TRBV11-3
j_gene: TRBJ2-5
CDR3nt: TGTGCCAGCAGCTTAGGGGGACACGGCGGGGAGACCCAGTACTTC
CDR3aa: CASSLGGHGGETQYF

abundance: .
d_gene: .
v_gene: TRBV16
j_gene: TRBJ1-1
CDR3nt: TGTGCCAGCAGCCAATCGAAGAGCACTGAAGCTTTCTTT
CDR3aa: CASSQSKSTEAFF

abundance: few
d_gene: TRBD1
v_gene: TRBV19
j_gene: TRBJ2-3
CDR3nt: TGTGCCAGTCGGGACAGACAATCTAGCACAGATACGCAGTATTTT
CDR3aa: CASRDRQSSTDTQYF

abundance: .
d_gene: .
v_gene: TRBV11-3
j_gene: TRBJ1-1
CDR3nt: TGTGCCAGCAGCTTGGTTCCAGGCGGGAACACTGAAGCTTTCTTT
CDR3aa: CASSLVPGGNTEAFF

abundance: .
d_gene: TRBD2
v_gene: TRBV18
j_gene: TRBJ2-4
CDR3nt: TGTGCCAGCTCACCCCGCGGGGGGGTTTCTGCCAAAAACATTCAGTACTTC
CDR3aa: CASSPRGGVSAKNIQYF

abundance: .
d_gene: .
v_gene: TRBV1
j_gene: TRBJ2-7
CDR3nt: TGCGCCAGCAGCCAAGTCGGGCGGAGGGAGGAAGAGCAGTACTTC
CDR3aa: CASSQVGRREEEQYF

abundance: few
d_gene: TRBD2
v_gene: TRBV19
j_gene: TRBJ2-7
CDR3nt: TGTGCCAGTAGTCCGGGACTAGTCTACGAGCAGTACTTC
CDR3aa: CASSPGLVYEQYF

abundance: .
d_gene: .
v_gene: TRBV29-1
j_gene: TRBJ1-1
CDR3nt: TGCAGCGTTTGTGAGATTGGCACTGAAGCTTTCTTT
CDR3aa: CSVCEIGTEAFF

abundance: few
d_gene: TRBD1
v_gene: TRBV30
j_gene: TRBJ1-2
CDR3nt: TGTGCCTGGAGTCTCGGGACAGCCGTTTATGGCTACACCTTC
CDR3aa: CAWSLGTAVYGYTF

abundance: few
d_gene: TRBD1
v_gene: TRBV11-3
j_gene: TRBJ1-2
CDR3nt: TGTGCCAGCAGCGTTGGACAGGGGCGATTCTATGGCTACACCTTC
CDR3aa: CASSVGQGRFYGYTF

abundance: .
d_gene: .
v_gene: TRBV5-1
j_gene: TRBJ1-5
CDR3nt: TGCGCCAGCAGCTTGGCCCCAGGAAATCAGCCCCAGCATTTT
CDR3aa: CASSLAPGNQPQHF

abundance: .
d_gene: TRBD1
v_gene: TRBV6-8
j_gene: TRBJ1-4
CDR3nt: TGTGCCAGCAGTCGGGGACAGGAGAAAAAACTGTTTTTT
CDR3aa: CASSRGQEKKLFF